This T cell receptor (beta chain) emerged from a study of T cell clones after liver transplantation. Study-wide background: Tolerant meant at least one year fully off immunosuppression without liver enzymes above twice normal.

TCRdb's copy holds only in-frame clones and misses some; the assay was immunoSEQ multiplex PCR. The table includes tens of thousands of clones, about 82% detected once. Unstimulated PBMCs were sorted into CD3+CD4+ and CD3+CD8+ populations. The sequences come from CD4+ T cells from blood, collected around 42 months after liver transplant. The receptor was derived from a human patient who received a liver transplant. The T cells may partly be graft donor cells.

The CDR3 reads CASLTMTGLPGGYTF. DNA of the CDR3: TGTGCCAGCTTGACAATGACAGGGCTCCCTGGTGGCTACACCTTC. This rearrangement joins TRBV7-2 to TRBJ1-2; 7 nucleotides align to TRBD1. The ends lost 8 bases at V and 7 bases at J; junction bases unmatched: 16. The CDR3 contains 15 residues. Per germline, CDR1 SGHTA and CDR2 FQGNSA.